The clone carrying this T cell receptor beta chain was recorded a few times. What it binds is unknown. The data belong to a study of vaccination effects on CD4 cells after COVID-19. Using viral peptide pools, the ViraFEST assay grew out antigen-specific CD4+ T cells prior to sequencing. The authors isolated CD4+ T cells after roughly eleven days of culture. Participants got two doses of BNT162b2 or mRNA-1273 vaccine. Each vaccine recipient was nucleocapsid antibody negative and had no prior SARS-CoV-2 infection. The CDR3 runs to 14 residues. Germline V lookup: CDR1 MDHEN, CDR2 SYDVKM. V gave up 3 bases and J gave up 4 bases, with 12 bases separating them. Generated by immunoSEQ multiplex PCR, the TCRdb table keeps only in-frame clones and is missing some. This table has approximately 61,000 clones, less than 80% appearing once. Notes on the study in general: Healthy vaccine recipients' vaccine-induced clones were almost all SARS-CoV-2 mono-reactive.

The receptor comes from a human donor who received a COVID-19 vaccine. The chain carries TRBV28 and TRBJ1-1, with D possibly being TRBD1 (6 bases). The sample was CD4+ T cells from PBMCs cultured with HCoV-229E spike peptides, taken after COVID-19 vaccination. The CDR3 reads CASSFRGGGTEAFF. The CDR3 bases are TGTGCCAGCAGTTTCCGGGGGGGCGGCACTGAAGCTTTCTTT.